What follows are 15 T cell receptor beta chains derived from one specimen sequenced in a study of cytomegalovirus exposure and HLA in healthy donors. PCR amplification relied on 60 Vbeta primers (plus 13 Jbeta primers). Data came from immunoSEQ multiplex PCR; TCRdb stores just in-frame clones and leaves some out. Of around 130,000 clones listed, more than 60% are singletons. Sequencing was performed on PBMCs. All receptors derive from a woman aged 40 to 50 in good health and CMV-seropositive.

The chain carries TRBV6-6 and TRBJ1-5; TRBD1 aligns across 8 bases. J was trimmed by 1 base and V by 4 bases; bases with no gene match: 3. Germline V gene data show CDR1 as MNHNY and CDR2 as SVGAGI (reference sequence). The CDR3 runs 15 residues. The chain's CDR3 is CASSSGQGSNQPQHF. CDR3 DNA: TGTGCCAGCAGTTCTGGACAGGGCAGCAATCAGCCCCAGCATTTT.

This clone turned up a few times. The rearrangement uses TRBV4-2 and TRBJ2-5; 16 bases agree with TRBD2. V lost 0 bases to trimming and J lost 5 bases; unmatched junction nucleotides: 6. CDR1 LGHNA and CDR2 YNFKEQ come from the germline V gene. CDR3 length: 18 amino acids. Here the CDR3 reads CASSQDQGLAGGQETQYF. The CDR3 coding sequence is TGTGCCAGCAGCCAAGATCAGGGACTAGCGGGGGGGCAGGAGACCCAGTACTTC.

In this sample, this clone turned up once. This sequence joins TRBV5-5 and TRBJ2-7; possible D gene TRBD1, 5 bases. V lost 0 bases to trimming and J lost 6 bases, with 10 bases between them. There are 13 residues in the CDR3. Germline V gene sequence: CDR1 SGHKS, CDR2 YYEKEE (reference sequence). This CDR3 reads CASSLGGFPEQYF. The CDR3 bases are TGTGCCAGCAGCTTGGGGGGCTTCCCCGAGCAGTACTTC.

Only a few counts were recorded for this clone. The chain combines TRBV4-1 with TRBJ2-6, with 8 positions matching TRBD2. Germline CDR1 reads MGHRA; CDR2 reads YSYEKL. J was trimmed by 0 bases and V by 6 bases; bases with no gene match: 7. The CDR3 loop spans 17 amino acids. The CDR3 is CASRRDGGDSGANVLTF. The CDR3 nucleotides are TGCGCCAGCAGGCGGGACGGGGGGGACTCTGGGGCCAACGTCCTGACTTTC.

A single count supports this clone. V and J are TRBV4-2 and TRBJ1-4, with TRBD1 matching 11 bases. V gave up 3 bases and J gave up 8 bases; unmatched junction bases: 8. Germline CDR1 and CDR2: LGHNA and YNFKEQ. This CDR3 contains 16 residues. CDR3 nucleotide sequence: TGTGCCAGCAGCCACGGCGGGACAGGGGGAGGGGAAAAACTGTTTTTT. Protein: CASSHGGTGGGEKLFF.

V gene TRBV7-7 combines with J gene TRBJ2-7, with 12 positions matching TRBD1. Germline assignment: CDR1 SSHAT and CDR2 FNYEAQ (reference sequence). V lost 5 bases and J lost 6; bases outside the gene matches: 5. This CDR3 spans 14 amino acids. CDR3 region: CASSPGTGGGEQYF. The CDR3 DNA reads TGTGCCAGCAGCCCCGGGACAGGGGGCGGCGAGCAGTACTTC.

As DNA, the CDR3 is TGCGCCAGCAGCCAGTTTAACGATCACGGTTCACCCCTCCACTTT. Residues: CASSQFNDHGSPLHF. J is TRBJ1-6 and V is TRBV4-1; D gene uncertain. The CDR3 is made up of 15 amino acids. Germline CDR1 MGHRA, CDR2 YSYEKL. V was cut by 3 bases and J by 9 bases, with 15 bases left in between.

This chain connects TRBV7-3 to TRBJ1-1, with TRBD1 matching 7 bases. Germline V CDR1 and CDR2: SGHTA, FQGTGA. Unmatched junction bases numbered 2, after V lost 4 bases and J lost 0 bases. This CDR3 region has 14 residues. The CDR3 nucleotides are TGTGCCAGCAGCTCGGGACAGCTGAACACTGAAGCTTTCTTT. It yields the protein CASSSGQLNTEAFF.

This chain uses TRBV15 with TRBJ1-3, with 9 bases that match TRBD1. The CDR3 runs to 17 residues. The germline V gene has CDR1 LNHNV and CDR2 YYDKDF (reference sequence). J gave up 8 bases and V 0 bases, and 11 bases lay outside the gene matches. The CDR3 region has the DNA TGTGCCACCAGCAGAGATGGATCGGGGACAGGGCCGGACACCATATATTTT. Translated: CATSRDGSGTGPDTIYF.

The rearrangement links TRBV28 to TRBJ1-4; D ambiguous. Germline-derived CDR1 and CDR2 are MDHEN and SYDVKM. CDR3 length: 12 amino acids. In DNA, the CDR3 is TGTGGGACGGGATCCCCGAATGAAAAACTGTTTTTT. This sequence encodes CGTGSPNEKLFF.

The rearrangement links TRBV7-8 to TRBJ1-1, with D possibly being TRBD1 (6 bases). Germline V gene sequence: CDR1 SGHVS, CDR2 FQNEAQ. V lost 0 bases and J lost 1, with 18 bases in between. The length of the CDR3 is 18 residues. The CDR3 DNA reads TGTGCCAGCAGCTTAGCGGGGGCAAGGCTTCTATCGAACACTGAAGCTTTCTTT. Amino acid sequence: CASSLAGARLLSNTEAFF.

The CDR3 nucleotides read TGTGCCAGCAGCCGGGGACTAGCGGGAGCGGACACCGGGGAGCTGTTTTTT. It yields the protein CASSRGLAGADTGELFF. The chain recombines TRBV7-8 with TRBJ2-2; 14 bases line up with TRBD2. Germline CDR1 SGHVS, CDR2 FQNEAQ. CDR3 length: 17 amino acids. With V trimmed by 5 bases and J by 3 bases, 5 bases remained unmatched. The full variable domain, rest sourced from reference TRBV7-8 and TRBJ2-2, is GAGVSQSPRYKVAKRGQDVALRCDPISGHVSLFWYQQALGQGPEFLTYFQNEAQLDKSGLPSDRFFAERPEGSVSTLKIQRTQQEDSAVYLCASSRGLAGADTGELFFGEGSRLTVL.

The genes are TRBV7-2 and TRBJ2-1; D is possibly TRBD2 (6 bases). V shed 4 bases and J shed 3 bases, with 13 bases lying between them. Looked up from germline, CDR1 is SGHTA and CDR2 is FQGNSA. The CDR3 loop spans 15 amino acids. CDR3 residues: CASSSAPGLYNEQFF. The CDR3 DNA follows: TGTGCCAGCAGCTCTGCGCCGGGACTCTACAATGAGCAGTTCTTC.

This clone was seen once. The CDR3 DNA follows: TGTGCCAGCAGCCGGGGGAAGGGACAGGGGATAAACTATGGCTACACCTTC. Protein product: CASSRGKGQGINYGYTF. The rearrangement joins TRBV11-2 to TRBJ1-2; 10 bases align to TRBD1. The CDR3 spans 17 residues. In germline, CDR1 is SGHAT, CDR2 FQNNGV. Unmatched junction bases numbered 11, after V lost 5 bases and J lost 2 bases.

This chain joins TRBV2 and TRBJ2-3, with 10 bases that match TRBD2. Germline CDR1 is SNHLY and CDR2 is FYNNEI. The CDR3 is 16 residues long. J lost 5 bases, V lost 6 bases, and 11 bases had no gene match. The CDR3 is CASRARLAGVGDTQYF. The CDR3 region has the DNA TGTGCCAGCAGGGCCCGGCTAGCGGGAGTTGGAGATACGCAGTATTTT.